This entry is about one T cell receptor beta chain. A much more abundant neighbour one base away suggests this may be a read error. TCR beta CDR3 sequences were amplified from RNA transcripts. Initially, a first-round RT-PCR of the TCR CDR3 employed the HTBI primer set. TCRdb independently ran MiXCR on the multiplex PCR reads; one entry per CDR3 protein. The sample holds around 290,000 distinct CDR3 sequences; about a sixth are singletons and the top ten take roughly 53%. The data derive from a study of T cells in Graves' hyperthyroidism and ophthalmopathy. The germline V gene encodes CDR1 MDHEN and CDR2 SYDVKM. The CDR3 is made up of 13 amino acids. V was shortened by 6 bases and J by 5 bases, with 13 bases between the two germline ends.

This TCR was sampled from a woman aged 60-75 years with Graves' ophthalmopathy. The genes are TRBV28 and TRBJ2-5; possibly TRBD1 for D (5 bases). The sample consisted of blood. The CDR3 sequence: CASRSTGMETQYF. Written as DNA, the CDR3 is TGTGCCAGCAGGTCAACAGGTATGGAGACCCAGTACTTC.